A single sample gave rise to the 20 T cell receptor beta chains below, sequenced in a study of T cell changes during pregnancy in multiple sclerosis. The repertoire was sequenced with immunoSEQ multiplex PCR; TCRdb's copy has only in-frame clones and lacks some. The repertoire holds 65,000 to 85,000 clones, with approximately 87% as singletons. Material: peripheral blood, obtained after pregnancy. The receptors derive from a female donor in good health, enrolled as a control in a pregnancy study.

For the CDR3, the DNA is TGTGCCAGCTCAGAACAGGGCACAGATACGCAGTATTTT. Protein: CASSEQGTDTQYF. The rearrangement uses TRBV18 and TRBJ2-3; tentatively, D is TRBD1 (5 bases). CDR3 length equals 13 residues. Germline lookup yields CDR1 KGHSH and CDR2 LQKENI. Between the trimmed V and J ends, which lost 5 bases and 1 base, there was a span of 7 bases.

V usage is TRBV5-1 and J usage is TRBJ1-2; D not resolved. CDR3 length equals 13 residues. Germline CDR1 and CDR2: SGHRS and YFSETQ. Trimming took 0 bases from V and 4 from J, leaving 7 bases between them. The CDR3: CASSLVSGYGYTF. CDR3 nucleotides: TGCGCCAGCAGCTTGGTTTCGGGCTATGGCTACACCTTC. Full variable domain (rest looked up from reference TRBV5-1 and TRBJ1-2): KAGVTQTPRYLIKTRGQQVTLSCSPISGHRSVSWYQQTPGQGLQFLFEYFSETQRNKGNFPGRFSGRQFSNSRSEMNVSTLELGDSALYLCASSLVSGYGYTFGSGTRLTVV.

The chain links TRBV18 to TRBJ2-1; possibly TRBD1 for D (6 bases). This CDR3 spans 14 amino acids. The V end lost 3 bases, the J end lost 5 bases, and 11 bases lay between the germline ends. Germline loops: CDR1 KGHSH, CDR2 LQKENI. CDR3 nucleotide sequence: TGTGCCAGCTCACCCAGGGGTCTGCACAATGAGCAGTTCTTC. This sequence encodes CASSPRGLHNEQFF. Variable domain in full (rest from reference TRBV18 and TRBJ2-1): NAGVMQNPRHLVRRRGQEARLRCSPMKGHSHVYWYRQLPEEGLKFMVYLQKENIIDESGMPKERFSAEFPKEGPSILRIQQVVRGDSAAYFCASSPRGLHNEQFFGPGTRLTVL.

The J gene is TRBJ2-5, the V gene TRBV2, with TRBD2 matching over 7 bases. The V gene end was trimmed by 3 bases and the J gene end by 3 bases; junction bases not matched to a gene: 1. The CDR3 runs 13 residues. Per the germline V gene, CDR1 is SNHLY and CDR2 is FYNNEI. The CDR3 coding sequence is TGTGCCAGCAGTGATCGGGGGGAAGAGACCCAGTACTTC. It codes for CASSDRGEETQYF.

The chain carries TRBV4-1 and TRBJ1-4; the D is unclear. This CDR3 has 13 amino acids. Between the trimmed V and J ends, which lost 2 bases and 5 bases, there was a span of 6 bases. CDR1 and CDR2 (germline): MGHRA, YSYEKL. CDR3 region: CASSQIVNEKLFF. Here the CDR3 DNA reads TGCGCCAGCAGCCAAATCGTGAATGAAAAACTGTTTTTT.

This clone has a single count. The chain couples TRBV5-4 to TRBJ2-3, with 8 bases aligning to TRBD2. Germline CDR1 SGHNT, CDR2 YYREEE (reference sequence). The length of the CDR3 is 14 residues. Trimming cost V 3 bases and J 4 bases; bases outside gene matches: 4. This CDR3 reads CASSSEAGADTQYF. The CDR3 coding sequence is TGTGCCAGCAGCTCGGAAGCGGGAGCAGATACGCAGTATTTT.

V and J are TRBV11-2 and TRBJ1-2; 7 bases align to TRBD1. Germline trimming cut 5 bases from V and 8 bases from J; bases unmatched to any gene: 8. Germline V gives CDR1 SGHAT, CDR2 FQNNGV. The CDR3 runs to 13 residues. CDR3 region: CASSLQGTQGYTF. CDR3 nucleotides: TGTGCCAGCAGCCTACAGGGGACGCAAGGCTACACCTTC.

Here the CDR3 DNA reads TGTGCCAGCAGCCAACTAGCGGGCCAGGGTGAGCAGTTCTTC. Amino acid sequence: CASSQLAGQGEQFF. The V call is TRBV6-5, the J call TRBJ2-1, with TRBD2 matching 9 bases. The CDR3 has 14 residues. In germline, CDR1 is MNHEY, CDR2 SVGAGI. J gave up 9 bases and V 6 bases, and 9 bases lay outside the gene matches.

The gene calls are TRBV10-1 and TRBJ2-7, with 9 bases lining up with TRBD1. This CDR3 has 15 residues. J gave up 4 bases and V 3 bases, and 7 bases lay outside the gene matches. Germline V CDR1 and CDR2: WNHNN, SYGVQD (reference sequence). This CDR3 reads CASSEGTGLGYEQYF. CDR3 coding DNA: TGCGCCAGCAGTGAAGGGACAGGGCTGGGATACGAGCAGTACTTC.

This chain links TRBV19 with TRBJ2-7; D is perhaps TRBD2 (6 bases). This CDR3 is 14 amino acids long. Per the germline V gene, CDR1 is LNHDA and CDR2 is SQIVND (reference sequence). Trimming removed 3 bases from V and 2 bases from J, with 11 bases in between. The CDR3 region is CASSIQGGTYEQYF. In DNA form, the CDR3 reads TGTGCCAGTAGTATCCAGGGCGGGACCTACGAGCAGTACTTC.

J is TRBJ1-1 and V is TRBV5-1; D is perhaps TRBD1 (5 bases). CDR1 and CDR2 from the germline V gene are SGHRS and YFSETQ. This CDR3 contains 15 residues. The V end lost 4 bases, the J end lost 1 base, and 14 bases lay between the germline ends. CDR3: CASSRTGDSNTEAFF. CDR3 nucleotide sequence: TGCGCCAGCAGCCGGACCGGGGACTCGAACACTGAAGCTTTCTTT.

The genes are TRBV15 and TRBJ2-7; 8 positions match TRBD2. The germline V gene encodes CDR1 LNHNV and CDR2 YYDKDF (reference sequence). The CDR3 is 14 residues long. The junction had 4 bases not matched to a gene; V was cut back by 4 bases and J by 2 bases. The CDR3 bases are TGTGCCACCAGCAAAAGCGGGAGCACCTACGAGCAGTACTTC. This codes for CATSKSGSTYEQYF.

V is TRBV6-6 and J is TRBJ1-1, with D uncertain. Trimming stripped 6 bases from V and 11 bases from J, with 16 bases between. The CDR3 runs to 12 residues. Germline values: CDR1 MNHNY, CDR2 SVGAGI (reference sequence). The CDR3 nucleotides read TGTGCCAGCAGACCGCGAGAGACAATGGCTTTCTTT. Translation gives CASRPRETMAFF.

This clone was seen a handful of times. This chain connects TRBV7-9 to TRBJ2-3, with TRBD2 matching over 9 bases. V lost 2 bases and J lost 2; bases outside the gene matches: 5. Germline V gene lookup returns CDR1 SEHNR and CDR2 FQNEAQ (reference sequence). The CDR3 loop spans 16 amino acids. This chain's CDR3 is CASSLTGGRATDTQYF. CDR3 coding DNA: TGTGCCAGCAGCTTAACTGGCGGGAGGGCCACAGATACGCAGTATTTT.

The V and J genes are TRBV18 and TRBJ1-5, with TRBD1 identical over 10 bases. The V segment lost 1 base and the J segment 6 bases; nucleotides outside the gene matches: 6. The CDR3 covers 16 residues. Germline CDR1 and CDR2: KGHSH and LQKENI. CDR3 sequence: CASSPLSGTGVQPQHF. The CDR3 nucleotides are TGTGCCAGCTCACCACTCTCGGGGACAGGGGTTCAGCCCCAGCATTTT.

V and J are TRBV4-3 and TRBJ1-1; 10 bases align to TRBD1. CDR3 size: 15 residues. V was pared by 2 bases and J by 5 bases, with 5 bases of the junction left unmatched. Germline CDR1 and CDR2: LGHNA and YSLEER. The CDR3 protein is CASSQPGQGTTEAFF. Written as DNA, the CDR3 is TGCGCCAGCAGCCAACCGGGACAGGGGACGACTGAAGCTTTCTTT.

There are a few counts of this clone. The rearrangement joins TRBV11-2 to TRBJ1-1; 9 positions match TRBD1. From germline, CDR1 is SGHAT and CDR2 FQNNGV. The CDR3 has 15 residues. The junction had 5 bases not matched to a gene; V was cut back by 5 bases and J by 1 base. CDR3 region: CASSQMGQGNTEAFF. The CDR3 coding sequence is TGTGCCAGCAGCCAAATGGGACAGGGGAACACTGAAGCTTTCTTT. Full variable domain (missing parts from reference TRBV11-2 and TRBJ1-1): EAGVAQSPRYKIIEKRQSVAFWCNPISGHATLYWYQQILGQGPKLLIQFQNNGVVDDSQLPKDRFSAERLKGVDSTLKIQPAKLEDSAVYLCASSQMGQGNTEAFFGQGTRLTVV.

The V call is TRBV11-3, the J call TRBJ1-1, with D perhaps matching TRBD1 (5 bases). The CDR3 runs 18 residues. In germline, CDR1 is SGHNT, CDR2 YENEEA. With 4 bases removed from V and 6 bases from J, the gap between germline ends came to 27 bases. This CDR3 is CASSSRVGSGTGVPEAFF. In DNA, the CDR3 is TGTGCCAGCAGCTCAAGGGTTGGGAGTGGGACGGGGGTCCCTGAAGCTTTCTTT.

This clone was counted only a few times. This sequence joins TRBV5-1 and TRBJ1-4, with TRBD1 as a possible D gene (5 bases). The CDR3 runs to 16 residues. CDR1 and CDR2 (germline): SGHRS, YFSETQ. The ends were cut back, 2 bases at V and 7 bases at J, with 18 bases in the middle. The CDR3 bases are TGCGCCAGCAGCTTTACCCAGGGATTGTCGGGTGAAAAACTGTTTTTT. Encoded protein: CASSFTQGLSGEKLFF. The full variable domain, rest sourced from reference TRBV5-1 and TRBJ1-4, is KAGVTQTPRYLIKTRGQQVTLSCSPISGHRSVSWYQQTPGQGLQFLFEYFSETQRNKGNFPGRFSGRQFSNSRSEMNVSTLELGDSALYLCASSFTQGLSGEKLFFGSGTQLSVL.

The rearrangement uses TRBV7-2 and TRBJ2-5, with 8 bases that match TRBD2. The germline V gene encodes CDR1 SGHTA and CDR2 FQGNSA. There are 16 residues in the CDR3. Trimming removed 1 base from V and 5 bases from J; junction bases left unmatched: 9. This CDR3 is CASSLGYARGGETQYF. As DNA, the CDR3 is TGTGCCAGCAGCTTAGGTTACGCCCGGGGGGGGGAGACCCAGTACTTC.